A selection of T cell receptor beta chains follows, all from one sample in a study of shared clonotypes between healthy human individuals. The protocol was immunoSEQ multiplex PCR, while the TCRdb copy is restricted to in-frame clones and leaves out a portion. The profile shows approximately 1.5 million clones, 98% of them singletons. Material: naive CD4+ T cells sorted from blood. The receptors originated from a man aged 30-40 years in good health. Each CDR3 is given with its conserved first and last residue. A D gene is named only where the DNA matches it firmly.

len	v_gene	d_gene	CDR3aa
14	TRBV9	.	CASSVELAQETQYF
16	TRBV25-1	TRBD1	CASSDGQVVAKNIQYF
13	TRBV6-6	TRBD1	CASSYEDRSEAFF
15	TRBV30	TRBD2	CAWSPLAGGSGELFF
15	TRBV9	.	CASSVAGWGPHEQYF
16	TRBV7-6	TRBD2	CASSPVGSGGQETQYF
15	TRBV5-4	.	CASSLDSRGGHGYTF
14	TRBV7-9	TRBD2	CASSSGLAADTQYF
17	TRBV27	TRBD1	CASSLDRGRNLAYEQYF
15	TRBV6-1	.	CASSWARQPQETQYF
16	TRBV7-6	TRBD2	CASSREVAGVDGTQYF
11	TRBV25-1	.	CASSRGTEAFF
15	TRBV5-6	.	CASTWGRSPSYEQYF
16	TRBV6-1	.	CASSESRGLGQTEAFF
15	TRBV28	TRBD1	CASSLTGLNTGELFF
14	TRBV18	TRBD1	CASSPRDSSYEQYF
12	TRBV19	.	CASKSGNQPQHF
11	TRBV25-1	.	CASSTVTEAFF
17	TRBV5-1	.	CASHPGVVMGRAYEQYF
15	TRBV7-9	TRBD1	CASSSDDRASYEQYF
15	TRBV5-1	.	CASSPPGTLGNEQFF
16	TRBV5-1	.	CASSLDPSGGGQPQHF
13	TRBV5-1	.	CASSRTASYEQYF
15	TRBV9	TRBD1	CASSAGTGSRNEQFF
17	TRBV7-2	TRBD2	CASSLRLAGGMKETQYF
15	TRBV5-1	.	CASSLARGPNYGYTF
17	TRBV11-3	.	CASSFLAPSSGANVLTF
8	TRBV20-1	.	CSVLEQYF
18	TRBV2	TRBD1	CASSVEGPTDRGGGELFF
14	TRBV18	.	CASSPLGGQETQYF
13	TRBV29-1	.	CSVDLVGTGELFF
14	TRBV29-1	TRBD1	CSVTGTGLNEKLFF
15	TRBV10-3	TRBD2	CAISESGLAGAEQYF
16	TRBV7-2	TRBD2	CASSLARTSGTDTQYF
15	TRBV18	TRBD2	CASSQTSGYTDTQYF
13	TRBV6-5	.	CASSLRDTQTQYF
14	TRBV18	.	CASSPPGLGETQYF
14	TRBV27	.	CASSTDRMNNEQFF
14	TRBV6-1	TRBD2	CASRRTSGSYEQYF
14	TRBV27	.	CASSNSGLSYEQYF
11	TRBV5-1	.	CASSLNNEQFF
15	TRBV9	.	CASSGPGPYTGELFF
14	TRBV7-9	TRBD1	CASSRTGSVEKLFF
12	TRBV30	.	CAWSVGGEKLFF
15	TRBV30	.	CAWSGLNYSNQPQHF
13	TRBV28	.	CASSKTGRSEQYF
12	TRBV29-1	.	CSATQSSYEQYF
13	TRBV2	.	CASSGDGTYEQYF
13	TRBV4-3	.	CASSRGAQETQYF
16	TRBV25-1	.	CASSGGGLGSYNEQFF
13	TRBV2	.	CASSEAQGGGYTF
12	TRBV28	.	CASSPVGGSRHF
15	TRBV10-2	TRBD1	CASSRQGRSNQPQHF
13	TRBV5-1	.	CASSLGGTDEQYF
15	TRBV19	TRBD2	CASSRGLAGAYEQYF